The 14 T cell receptor beta chains below were found in one sample sequenced in a study of graft-versus-host responses after intestinal transplantation. Here immunoSEQ multiplex PCR was the method, and the copy in TCRdb shows in-frame clones only, minus some. This repertoire shows 65,000 to 90,000 clones, more than 85% found once; its top ten account for about 7.3%. No antigens are known for them. The source was unstimulated CD8+ T cells sorted from spleen or lymph node cells, collected before transplant. Every receptor here comes from a human donor who was the organ donor for an intestinal transplant.

The rearrangement uses TRBV5-4 and TRBJ2-7; tentatively, D is TRBD1 or TRBD2 (5 bases each). The CDR3 covers 15 residues. The V gene's germline CDR1 is SGHNT and CDR2 YYREEE (reference sequence). The V and J ends lost 2 bases and 1 base respectively, with 13 bases between them. The CDR3 spells CASSLPGTHSYEQYF. CDR3 coding DNA: TGTGCCAGCAGCTTACCCGGGACCCATTCCTACGAGCAGTACTTC.

J is TRBJ2-7 and V is TRBV6-5; D unresolved. Trimming took off 6 bases at V and 0 bases at J, with 15 bases between the two ends. CDR3 length equals 15 residues. Germline V gene data show CDR1 as MNHEY and CDR2 as SVGAGI. The CDR3 nucleotides read TGTGCCAGCAGCCCGTTCCCGGAGTCCTCCTACGAGCAGTACTTC. This sequence encodes CASSPFPESSYEQYF.

This chain links TRBV11-3 with TRBJ1-2; 7 nucleotides agree with TRBD1. CDR3 size: 15 residues. Germline trimming cut 5 bases from V and 5 bases from J; bases unmatched to any gene: 11. Germline V CDR1 and CDR2: SGHNT, YENEEA. Written as DNA, the CDR3 is TGTGCCAGCAGCCTTCGGGACAGCCCAGGTTATGGCTACACCTTC. It is translated as CASSLRDSPGYGYTF.

V is TRBV9 and J is TRBJ2-5; a possible D gene is TRBD1 (5 bases). The V end lost 0 bases, the J end lost 0 bases, and 9 bases lay between the germline ends. The CDR3 loop spans 15 amino acids. Germline V gene lookup returns CDR1 SGDLS and CDR2 YYNGEE. The CDR3 here is CASSVGVTDQETQYF. The CDR3 DNA reads as TGTGCCAGCAGCGTAGGGGTGACAGACCAAGAGACCCAGTACTTC.

The J gene is TRBJ2-7, the V gene TRBV9; 8 bases are shared with TRBD1. J was trimmed by 4 bases and V by 5 bases; bases with no gene match: 11. Looked up from germline, CDR1 is SGDLS and CDR2 is YYNGEE. The CDR3 totals 15 residues. The chain's CDR3 is CASSYGAGGQYEQYF. CDR3 nucleotides: TGTGCCAGCAGTTACGGGGCAGGGGGCCAGTACGAGCAGTACTTC.

The rearrangement joins TRBV5-4 to TRBJ1-1, with D unresolved. Germline lookup yields CDR1 SGHNT and CDR2 YYREEE (reference sequence). This CDR3 region has 17 residues. Trimming took 0 bases from V and 6 from J, leaving 21 bases between them. The CDR3: CASSLAAAVTGFAEAFF. CDR3 bases: TGTGCCAGCAGCTTGGCCGCAGCTGTGACGGGCTTCGCTGAAGCTTTCTTT.

This clone was observed once. The CDR3 spells CASSSDRGLGNTIYF. The CDR3 coding sequence is TGCGCCAGCAGCTCGGACAGGGGGCTCGGAAACACCATATATTTT. This chain joins TRBV5-1 and TRBJ1-3; 11 bases align to TRBD1. The CDR3 has 15 residues. Germline values: CDR1 SGHRS, CDR2 YFSETQ. Losses at the gene ends were 3 bases for V and 4 bases for J; bases not matched to a gene: 3.

V and J are TRBV21-1 and TRBJ2-1. TRBV21-1 is described as a pseudogene. This CDR3 has 21 amino acids. For the CDR3, the DNA is TGTGCCAGCAGCAAAAGTCTAGGGCAGGGACCTCGTGCCCGATCGTGGAATGAGCAGTTCTTC. Amino acid sequence: CASSKSLGQGPRARSWNEQFF.

V is TRBV14 and J is TRBJ2-1; maybe TRBD1 (5 bases). The germline gives CDR1 SGHDN, CDR2 FVKESK. The length of the CDR3 is 15 residues. The ends were cut back, 1 base at V and 7 bases at J, with 14 bases in the middle. The DNA of the CDR3 is TGTGCCAGCAGCCAAGGACCGGGTCAGGGTAATGAGCAGTTCTTC. It encodes CASSQGPGQGNEQFF.

V gene TRBV14 combines with J gene TRBJ1-1; unclear D gene. Per the germline V gene, CDR1 is SGHDN and CDR2 is FVKESK. V lost 0 bases and J lost 3, with 14 bases in between. The CDR3 runs to 16 residues. CDR3 in amino acids: CASSQDIGIGYTEAFF. CDR3 DNA sequence: TGTGCCAGCAGCCAAGATATCGGGATAGGGTACACTGAAGCTTTCTTT.

V is TRBV4-1 and J is TRBJ2-7; the match to TRBD2 covers 8 bases. Germline V CDR1 and CDR2: MGHRA, YSYEKL. The CDR3 sequence is 13 residues long. V dropped 4 bases and J dropped 5; count of bases not matched to a gene: 4. The CDR3 DNA follows: TGCGCCAGCAGCCGGGGACTAGTCGACGAGCAGTACTTC. Amino acid sequence: CASSRGLVDEQYF.

V and J are TRBV4-1 and TRBJ2-2; 10 positions match TRBD2. CDR3 size: 16 residues. CDR1 and CDR2 from the germline V gene are MGHRA and YSYEKL. The V segment lost 2 bases and the J segment 6 bases; nucleotides outside the gene matches: 6. The CDR3 loop is CASSQSPSGSPGELFF. In nucleotides, the CDR3 is TGCGCCAGCAGCCAATCCCCTAGCGGGAGTCCCGGGGAGCTGTTTTTT.

V usage is TRBV4-1 and J usage is TRBJ1-1; 8 bases agree with TRBD1. J was trimmed by 4 bases and V by 3 bases; bases with no gene match: 7. This CDR3 is built from 15 residues. Germline CDR1 MGHRA, CDR2 YSYEKL. CDR3 nucleotide sequence: TGCGCCAGCAGCCAGGTTGGACAGGGACGCACTGAAGCTTTCTTT. Translating gives CASSQVGQGRTEAFF.

The J gene is TRBJ1-5, the V gene TRBV5-1, with TRBD1 as a possible D gene (5 bases). Trimming shortened V by 2 bases and J by 5 bases, and 11 bases separated the two germline ends. This CDR3 is built from 14 residues. Germline V gene data show CDR1 as SGHRS and CDR2 as YFSETQ. The CDR3 DNA sequence: TGCGCCAGCAGCTTACGGGAGGGACATCAGCCCCAGCATTTT. Protein product: CASSLREGHQPQHF. The complete variable domain, with remaining parts taken from reference TRBV5-1 and TRBJ1-5, reads KAGVTQTPRYLIKTRGQQVTLSCSPISGHRSVSWYQQTPGQGLQFLFEYFSETQRNKGNFPGRFSGRQFSNSRSEMNVSTLELGDSALYLCASSLREGHQPQHFGDGTRLSIL.